Only a few counts were recorded for the clone carrying this TCR beta chain. Its antigen is unknown. This sample was included in a study of post-analysis software for immune sequencing data. Whole-study results and caveats: About five TRBV segments occurring more often in patients than controls included TRBV5-6, TRBV5-1 and TRBV20-1.

Included in the TCR beta cDNA libraries were unique molecular identifiers. TCRdb reanalysed the PCR reads using MiXCR and keeps one entry per CDR3 protein. The sample carries roughly 570,000 distinct CDR3 sequences, around a third recorded once. The V segment lost 3 bases and the J segment 2 bases; nucleotides outside the gene matches: 8. Germline V gene lookup returns CDR1 SGHRS and CDR2 YFSETQ. The CDR3 is 16 residues long. This receptor was obtained from a girl under 18 with multiple sclerosis. The V call is TRBV5-1, the J call TRBJ2-1, with 7 bases lining up with TRBD2. Sequenced material: blood. CDR3 protein: CASSSTSGDAYNEQFF. The CDR3 coding sequence is TGCGCCAGCAGCTCGACGAGCGGGGACGCCTACAATGAGCAGTTCTTC.